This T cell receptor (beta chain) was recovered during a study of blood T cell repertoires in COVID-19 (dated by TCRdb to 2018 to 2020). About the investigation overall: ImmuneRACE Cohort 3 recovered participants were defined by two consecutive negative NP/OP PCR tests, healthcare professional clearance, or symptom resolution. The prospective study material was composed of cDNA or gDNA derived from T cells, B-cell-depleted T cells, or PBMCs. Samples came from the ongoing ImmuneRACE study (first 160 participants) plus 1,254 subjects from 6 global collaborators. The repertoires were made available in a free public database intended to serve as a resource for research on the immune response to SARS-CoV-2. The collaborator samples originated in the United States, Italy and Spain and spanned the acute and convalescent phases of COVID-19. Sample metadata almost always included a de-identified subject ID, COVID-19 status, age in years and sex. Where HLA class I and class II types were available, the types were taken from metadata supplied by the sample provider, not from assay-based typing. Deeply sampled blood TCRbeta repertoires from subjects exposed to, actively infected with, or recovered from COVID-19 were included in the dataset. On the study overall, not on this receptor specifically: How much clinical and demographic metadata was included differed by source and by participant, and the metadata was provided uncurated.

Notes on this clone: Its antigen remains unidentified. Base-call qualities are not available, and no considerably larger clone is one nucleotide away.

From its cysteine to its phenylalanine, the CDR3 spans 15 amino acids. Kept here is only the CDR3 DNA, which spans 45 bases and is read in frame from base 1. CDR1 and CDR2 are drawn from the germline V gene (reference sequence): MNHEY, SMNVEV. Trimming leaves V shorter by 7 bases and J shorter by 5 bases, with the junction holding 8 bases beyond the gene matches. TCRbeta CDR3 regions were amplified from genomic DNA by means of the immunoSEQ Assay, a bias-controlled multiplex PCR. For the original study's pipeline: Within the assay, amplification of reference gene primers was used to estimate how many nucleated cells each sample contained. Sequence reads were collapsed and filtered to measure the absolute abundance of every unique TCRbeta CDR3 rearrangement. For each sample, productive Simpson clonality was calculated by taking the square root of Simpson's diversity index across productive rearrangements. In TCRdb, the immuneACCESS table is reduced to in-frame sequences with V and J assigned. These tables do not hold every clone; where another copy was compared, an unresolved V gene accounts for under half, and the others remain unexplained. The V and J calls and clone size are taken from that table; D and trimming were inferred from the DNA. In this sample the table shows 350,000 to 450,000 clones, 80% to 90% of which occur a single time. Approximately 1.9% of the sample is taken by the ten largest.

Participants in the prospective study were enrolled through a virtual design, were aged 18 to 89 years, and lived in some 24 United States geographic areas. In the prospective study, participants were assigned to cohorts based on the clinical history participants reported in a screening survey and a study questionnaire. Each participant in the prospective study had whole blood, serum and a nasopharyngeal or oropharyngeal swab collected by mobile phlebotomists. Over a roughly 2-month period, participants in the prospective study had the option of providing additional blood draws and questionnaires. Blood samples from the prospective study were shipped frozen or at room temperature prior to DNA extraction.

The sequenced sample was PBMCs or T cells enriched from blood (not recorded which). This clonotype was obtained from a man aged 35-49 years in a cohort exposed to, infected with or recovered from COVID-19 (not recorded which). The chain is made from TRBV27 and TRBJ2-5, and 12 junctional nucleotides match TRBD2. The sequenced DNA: TGTGCCAGCAACCTAGCGGGAGGGGTTGGTGAGACCCAGTACTTC. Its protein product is CASNLAGGVGETQYF.